This T cell receptor beta chain was recorded in a study of blood T cell repertoires in COVID-19. Sequencing was performed with immunoSEQ multiplex PCR; in TCRdb, only in-frame clones are kept and a portion is missing. The sample yields about 280,000 clones, 85% seen once. The CDR3 sequence is 13 residues long. V was clipped by 2 bases and J by 5 bases, with 7 bases between them. Germline-derived CDR1 and CDR2 are MNHEY and SVGEGT. Sequencing used PBMCs or T cells enriched from blood (not recorded which). The chain couples TRBV6-2 or TRBV6-3 to TRBJ2-1, with D possibly being TRBD1 (6 bases). This receptor was obtained from a woman in her fifties or sixties who had recovered from COVID-19. CDR3 bases: TGTGCCAGCAGTTACGGGGACAACAATGAGCAGTTCTTC. Translating it yields CASSYGDNNEQFF.